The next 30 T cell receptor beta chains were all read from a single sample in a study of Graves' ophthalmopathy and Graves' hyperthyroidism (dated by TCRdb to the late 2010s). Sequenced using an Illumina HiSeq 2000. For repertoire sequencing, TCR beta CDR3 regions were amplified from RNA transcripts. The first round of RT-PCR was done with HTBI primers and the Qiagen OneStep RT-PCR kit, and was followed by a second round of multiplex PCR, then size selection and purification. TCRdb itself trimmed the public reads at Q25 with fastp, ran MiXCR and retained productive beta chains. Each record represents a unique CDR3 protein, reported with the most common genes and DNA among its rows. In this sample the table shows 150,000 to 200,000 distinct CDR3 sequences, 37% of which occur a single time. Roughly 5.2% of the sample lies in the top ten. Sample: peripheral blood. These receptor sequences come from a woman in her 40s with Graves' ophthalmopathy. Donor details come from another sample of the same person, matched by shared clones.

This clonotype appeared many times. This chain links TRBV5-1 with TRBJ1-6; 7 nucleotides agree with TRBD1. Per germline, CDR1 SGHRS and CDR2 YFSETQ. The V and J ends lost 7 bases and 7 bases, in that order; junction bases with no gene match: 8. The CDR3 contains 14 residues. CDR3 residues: CASRSQGNNSPLHF. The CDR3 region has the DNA TGCGCCAGCCGCTCACAGGGGAACAATTCACCCCTCCACTTT.

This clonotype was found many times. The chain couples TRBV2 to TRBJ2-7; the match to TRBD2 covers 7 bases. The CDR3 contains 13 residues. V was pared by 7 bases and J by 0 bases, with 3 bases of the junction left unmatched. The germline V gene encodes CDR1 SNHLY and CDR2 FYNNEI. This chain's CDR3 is CASIRGSSYEQYF. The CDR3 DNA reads TGTGCCAGCATTCGCGGGAGCTCCTACGAGCAGTACTTC. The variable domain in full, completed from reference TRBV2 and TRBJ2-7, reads EPEVTQTPSHQVTQMGQEVILRCVPISNHLYFYWYRQILGQKVEFLVSFYNNEISEKSEIFDDQFSVERPDGSNFTLKIRSTKLEDSAMYFCASIRGSSYEQYFGPGTRLTVT.

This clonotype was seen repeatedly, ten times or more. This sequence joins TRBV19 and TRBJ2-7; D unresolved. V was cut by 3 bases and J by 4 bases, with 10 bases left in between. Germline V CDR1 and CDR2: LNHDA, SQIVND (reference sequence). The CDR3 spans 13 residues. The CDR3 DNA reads TGTGCCAGTAGTATTGGGTCCGCATACGAGCAGTACTTC. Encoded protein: CASSIGSAYEQYF.

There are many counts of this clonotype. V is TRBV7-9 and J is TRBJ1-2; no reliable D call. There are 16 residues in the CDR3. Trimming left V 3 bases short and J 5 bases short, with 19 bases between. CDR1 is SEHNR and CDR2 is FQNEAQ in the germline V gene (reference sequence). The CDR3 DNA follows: TGTGCCAGCAGCTTCTCCGGACCACAGATCAGATATGGCTACACCTTC. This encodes CASSFSGPQIRYGYTF.

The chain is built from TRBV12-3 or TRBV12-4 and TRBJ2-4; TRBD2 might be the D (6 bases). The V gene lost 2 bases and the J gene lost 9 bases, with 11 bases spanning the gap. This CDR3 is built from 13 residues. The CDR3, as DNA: TGTGCCAGCAGTTTATCGGGAGAGCGCATTCAGTACTTC. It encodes CASSLSGERIQYF.

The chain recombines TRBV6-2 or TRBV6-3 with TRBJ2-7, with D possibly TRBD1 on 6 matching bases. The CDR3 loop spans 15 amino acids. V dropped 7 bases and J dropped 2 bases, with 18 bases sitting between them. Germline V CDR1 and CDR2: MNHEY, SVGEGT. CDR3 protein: CASTPWTAIAYEQYF. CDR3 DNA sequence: TGTGCCAGCACCCCTTGGACAGCAATAGCCTACGAGCAGTACTTC.

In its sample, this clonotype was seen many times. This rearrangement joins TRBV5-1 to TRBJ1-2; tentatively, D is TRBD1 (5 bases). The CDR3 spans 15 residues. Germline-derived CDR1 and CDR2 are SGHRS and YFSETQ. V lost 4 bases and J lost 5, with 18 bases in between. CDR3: CASSKRTRGEYGYTF. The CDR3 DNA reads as TGCGCCAGCAGCAAACGGACCCGGGGGGAGTATGGCTACACCTTC.

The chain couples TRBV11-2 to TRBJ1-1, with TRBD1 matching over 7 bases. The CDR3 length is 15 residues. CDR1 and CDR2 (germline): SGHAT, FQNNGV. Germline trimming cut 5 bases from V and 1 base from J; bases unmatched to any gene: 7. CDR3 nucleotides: TGTGCCAGCAGCCGTGGGACAGCTCGGAACACTGAAGCTTTCTTT. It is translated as CASSRGTARNTEAFF.

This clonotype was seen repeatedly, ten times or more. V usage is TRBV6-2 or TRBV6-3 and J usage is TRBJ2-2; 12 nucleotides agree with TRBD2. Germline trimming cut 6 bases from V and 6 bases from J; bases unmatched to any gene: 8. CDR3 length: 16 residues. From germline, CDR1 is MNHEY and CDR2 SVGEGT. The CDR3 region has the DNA TGTGCCAGCAGACCCCTAGCGGGGGGGCTTGCCGGGGAGCTGTTTTTT. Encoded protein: CASRPLAGGLAGELFF.

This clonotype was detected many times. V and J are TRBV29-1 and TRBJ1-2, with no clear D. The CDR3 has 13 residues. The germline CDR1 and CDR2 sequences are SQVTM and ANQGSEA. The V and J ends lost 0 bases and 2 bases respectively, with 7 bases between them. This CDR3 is CSVEDQENYGYTF. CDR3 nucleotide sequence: TGCAGCGTTGAAGACCAGGAGAACTATGGCTACACCTTC.

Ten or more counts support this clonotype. CDR3 region: CASSYGGNQPQHF. The CDR3 DNA is TGTGCCAGCAGTTACGGTGGTAATCAGCCCCAGCATTTT. The chain joins TRBV6-5 to TRBJ1-5, with unresolved D. Trimming left V 2 bases short and J 4 bases short, with 6 bases between. This CDR3 spans 13 amino acids. CDR1 and CDR2 (germline): MNHEY, SVGAGI.

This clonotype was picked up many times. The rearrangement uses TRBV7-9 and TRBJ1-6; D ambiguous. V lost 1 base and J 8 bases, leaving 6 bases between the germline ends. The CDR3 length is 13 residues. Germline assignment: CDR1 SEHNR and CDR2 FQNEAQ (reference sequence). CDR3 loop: CASSLVGDSPLHF. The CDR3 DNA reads TGTGCCAGCAGCTTAGTGGGCGATTCACCCCTCCACTTT.

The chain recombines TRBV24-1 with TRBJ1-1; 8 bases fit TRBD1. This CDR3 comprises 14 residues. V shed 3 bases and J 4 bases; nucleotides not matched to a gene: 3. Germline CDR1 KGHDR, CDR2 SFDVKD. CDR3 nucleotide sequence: TGTGCCACCAGTGATGACAGGGGTTCCACTGAAGCTTTCTTT. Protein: CATSDDRGSTEAFF.

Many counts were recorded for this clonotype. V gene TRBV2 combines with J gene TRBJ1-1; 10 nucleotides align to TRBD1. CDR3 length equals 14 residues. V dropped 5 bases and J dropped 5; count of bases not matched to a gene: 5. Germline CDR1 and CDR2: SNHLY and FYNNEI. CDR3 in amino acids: CASSTTGGLTEAFF. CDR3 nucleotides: TGTGCCAGCAGTACGACAGGGGGCCTAACTGAAGCTTTCTTT. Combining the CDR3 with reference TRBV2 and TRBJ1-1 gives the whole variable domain EPEVTQTPSHQVTQMGQEVILRCVPISNHLYFYWYRQILGQKVEFLVSFYNNEISEKSEIFDDQFSVERPDGSNFTLKIRSTKLEDSAMYFCASSTTGGLTEAFFGQGTRLTVV.

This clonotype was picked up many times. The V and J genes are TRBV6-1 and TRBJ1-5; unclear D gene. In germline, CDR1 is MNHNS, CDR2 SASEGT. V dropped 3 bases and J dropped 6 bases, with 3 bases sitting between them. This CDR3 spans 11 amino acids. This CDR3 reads CASSDGQPQHF. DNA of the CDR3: TGTGCCAGCAGTGATGGTCAGCCCCAGCATTTT.

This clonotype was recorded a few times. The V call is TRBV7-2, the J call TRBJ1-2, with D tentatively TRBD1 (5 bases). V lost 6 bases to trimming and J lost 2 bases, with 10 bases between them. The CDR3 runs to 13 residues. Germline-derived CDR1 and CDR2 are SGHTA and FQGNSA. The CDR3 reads CASSHRNNYGYTF. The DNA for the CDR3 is TGTGCCAGCAGTCACAGGAACAACTATGGCTACACCTTC.

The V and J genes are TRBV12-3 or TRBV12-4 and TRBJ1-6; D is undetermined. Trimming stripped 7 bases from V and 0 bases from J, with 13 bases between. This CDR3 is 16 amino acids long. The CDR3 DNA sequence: TGTGCCAGCAAAGGAGAGGGAAGCTCCTATAATTCACCCCTCCACTTT. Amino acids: CASKGEGSSYNSPLHF.

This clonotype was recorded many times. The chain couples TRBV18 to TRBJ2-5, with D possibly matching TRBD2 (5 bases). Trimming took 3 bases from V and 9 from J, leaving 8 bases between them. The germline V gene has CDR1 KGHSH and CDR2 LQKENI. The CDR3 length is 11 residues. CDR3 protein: CASSPQEAQYF. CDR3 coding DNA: TGTGCCAGCTCACCTCAGGAGGCCCAGTACTTC.

The CDR3 coding sequence is TGCAGTGCTAGAGATCCCTATAGCAATCAGCCCCAGCATTTT. Protein sequence: CSARDPYSNQPQHF. The chain has TRBV20-1 and TRBJ1-5, with D unresolved. Germline V lookup: CDR1 DFQATT, CDR2 SNEGSKA (reference sequence). V dropped 0 bases and J dropped 0 bases, with 6 bases sitting between them. The CDR3 totals 14 residues.

The CDR3 here is CASSRRTSGGAIQYF. CDR3 coding DNA: TGTGCCAGCAGCCGACGGACTAGCGGGGGGGCGATTCAGTACTTC. The chain uses TRBV7-8 and TRBJ2-4, with 15 bases matching TRBD2. This CDR3 is 15 amino acids long. The V gene end was trimmed by 5 bases and the J gene end by 10 bases; junction bases not matched to a gene: 6. Germline values: CDR1 SGHVS, CDR2 FQNEAQ.

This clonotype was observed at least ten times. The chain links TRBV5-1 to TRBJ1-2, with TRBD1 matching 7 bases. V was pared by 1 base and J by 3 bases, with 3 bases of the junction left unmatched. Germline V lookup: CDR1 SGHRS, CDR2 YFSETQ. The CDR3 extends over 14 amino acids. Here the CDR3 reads CASSLYTGDYGYTF. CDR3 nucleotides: TGCGCCAGCAGCTTGTATACAGGGGACTATGGCTACACCTTC.

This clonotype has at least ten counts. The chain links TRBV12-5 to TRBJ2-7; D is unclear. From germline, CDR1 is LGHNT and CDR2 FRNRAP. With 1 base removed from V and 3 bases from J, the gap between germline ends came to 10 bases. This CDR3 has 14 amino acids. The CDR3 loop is CASGLERADYEQYF. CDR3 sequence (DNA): TGTGCTAGTGGTTTGGAAAGGGCGGACTACGAGCAGTACTTC.

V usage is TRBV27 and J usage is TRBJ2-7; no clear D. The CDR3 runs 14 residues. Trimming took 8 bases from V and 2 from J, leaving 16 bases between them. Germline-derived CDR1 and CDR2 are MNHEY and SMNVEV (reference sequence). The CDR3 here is CASLTFAPTYEQYF. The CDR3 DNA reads TGTGCCAGCCTAACCTTCGCCCCTACCTACGAGCAGTACTTC.

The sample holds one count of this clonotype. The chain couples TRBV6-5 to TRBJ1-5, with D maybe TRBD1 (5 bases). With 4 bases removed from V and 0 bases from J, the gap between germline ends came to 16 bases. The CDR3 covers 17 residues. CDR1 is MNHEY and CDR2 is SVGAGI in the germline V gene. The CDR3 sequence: CASSSGRTPLSNQPQHF. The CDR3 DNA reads TGTGCCAGCAGTTCAGGGCGAACCCCCCTTAGCAATCAGCCCCAGCATTTT.

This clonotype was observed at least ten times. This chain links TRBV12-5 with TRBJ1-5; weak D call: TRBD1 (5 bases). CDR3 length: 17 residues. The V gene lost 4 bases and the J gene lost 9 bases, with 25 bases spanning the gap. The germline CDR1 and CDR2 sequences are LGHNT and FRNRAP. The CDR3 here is CASGYRGDRMSSSPQHF. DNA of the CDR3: TGTGCTAGTGGTTACCGAGGGGACCGAATGTCCTCGTCGCCCCAGCATTTT. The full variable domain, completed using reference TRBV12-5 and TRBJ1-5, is DARVTQTPRHKVTEMGQEVTMRCQPILGHNTVFWYRQTMMQGLELLAYFRNRAPLDDSGMPKDRFSAEMPDATLATLKIQPSEPRDSAVYFCASGYRGDRMSSSPQHFGDGTRLSIL.

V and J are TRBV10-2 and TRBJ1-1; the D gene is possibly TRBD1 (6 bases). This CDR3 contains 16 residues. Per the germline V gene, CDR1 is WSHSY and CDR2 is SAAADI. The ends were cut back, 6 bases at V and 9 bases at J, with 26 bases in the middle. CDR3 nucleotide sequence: TGCGCCAGCAGCTTGGCCAATAGGGGGGGCGAAAGGAAAGCTTTCTTT. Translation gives CASSLANRGGERKAFF.

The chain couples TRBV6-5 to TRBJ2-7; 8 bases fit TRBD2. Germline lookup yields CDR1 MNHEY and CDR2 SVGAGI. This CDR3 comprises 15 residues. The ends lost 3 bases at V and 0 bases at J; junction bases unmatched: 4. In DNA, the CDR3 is TGTGCCAGCAGTTATGTGGCGGGAGGCTCCTACGAGCAGTACTTC. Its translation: CASSYVAGGSYEQYF.

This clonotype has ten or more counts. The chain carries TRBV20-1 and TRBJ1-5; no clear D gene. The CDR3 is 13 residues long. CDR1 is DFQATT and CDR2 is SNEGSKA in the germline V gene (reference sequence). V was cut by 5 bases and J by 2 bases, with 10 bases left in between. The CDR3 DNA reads TGCAGTGCTTACGGACTCCGCAATCAGCCCCAGCATTTT. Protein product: CSAYGLRNQPQHF.

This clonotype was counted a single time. The CDR3: CASSLPGGRAFF. DNA for the CDR3: TGTGCCAGCAGTTTACCAGGGGGCCGAGCTTTCTTT. V gene TRBV28 combines with J gene TRBJ1-1, with 8 bases lining up with TRBD1. The germline V gene has CDR1 MDHEN and CDR2 SYDVKM. V dropped 2 bases and J dropped 10; count of bases not matched to a gene: 3. This CDR3 region has 12 residues.

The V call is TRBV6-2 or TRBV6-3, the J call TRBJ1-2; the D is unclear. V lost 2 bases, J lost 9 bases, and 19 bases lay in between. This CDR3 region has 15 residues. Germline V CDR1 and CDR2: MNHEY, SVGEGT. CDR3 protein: CASSYLGETPTRYTF. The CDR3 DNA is TGTGCCAGCAGTTACCTCGGGGAAACACCAACACGCTACACCTTC.